This T cell receptor (beta chain) was sequenced in a study of blood T cell repertoires in COVID-19. Study at large: Sources were T cells, B-cell-depleted T cells, or PBMCs; the material itself was cDNA or gDNA.

From germline, CDR1 is MNHEY and CDR2 SVGAGI. The CDR3 consists of 14 residues. With 7 bases removed from V and 2 bases from J, the gap between germline ends came to 14 bases. Per the original methods: Using reference gene primer amplification, nucleated cell counts were estimated. Libraries were prepared by immunoSEQ multiplex PCR; TCRdb keeps only in-frame clonotypes and omits some of them. V, J and clone size were drawn from that table, and D and trimming were deduced from the DNA. The table has 150,000 to 200,000 clones, 65% to 85% seen once. The TCR was taken from a man aged 60-69 years with active or convalescent COVID-19. The sample consisted of peripheral blood. This sequence joins TRBV6-5 and TRBJ1-2, with D perhaps matching TRBD1 (5 bases). CDR3 bases: TGTGCCAGCACCGCCGGCAGGGCGAACTATGGCTACACCTTC. It yields the protein CASTAGRANYGYTF.